One sample yielded the 29 T cell receptor beta chains listed below, sequenced in a study of T cells in Graves' hyperthyroidism and ophthalmopathy. Authors of the study amplified TCR beta CDR3 regions from RNA transcripts. The TCR CDR3 first-round RT-PCR relied on the HTBI primer set. TCRdb reprocessed the multiplex PCR reads via MiXCR and lists one record per CDR3 protein. The sample lists 550,000 to 600,000 distinct CDR3 sequences, under 60% occurring once. Sequenced input: peripheral blood or thyroid tissue (not recorded which). Receptors originate from an adult woman with Graves' disease, either hyperthyroidism or ophthalmopathy (not recorded which).

This clonotype is a singleton in its sample. The chain employs TRBV24-1 and TRBJ2-6; 9 nucleotides agree with TRBD1. The CDR3 sequence is 17 residues long. Germline CDR1 KGHDR, CDR2 SFDVKD. With V trimmed by 4 bases and J by 2 bases, 5 bases remained unmatched. The chain's CDR3 is CATSDRTGVAGANVLTF. CDR3 DNA: TGTGCCACCAGTGACCGGACAGGGGTTGCTGGGGCCAACGTCCTGACTTTC.

The V gene is TRBV10-3, the J gene TRBJ1-3; D not resolved. Per the germline V gene, CDR1 is ENHRY and CDR2 is SYGVKD. The V end lost 2 bases, the J end lost 0 bases, and 8 bases lay between the germline ends. The CDR3 is 15 residues long. Here the CDR3 reads CAISEEEDSGNTIYF. In DNA, the CDR3 is TGTGCCATCAGTGAGGAGGAAGACTCTGGAAACACCATATATTTT.

This clonotype appeared a few times. The V gene is TRBV29-1, the J gene TRBJ2-7, with D uncertain. CDR1 and CDR2 from the germline V gene are SQVTM and ANQGSEA. The ends were cut back, 4 bases at V and 1 base at J, with 5 bases in the middle. The CDR3 has 11 residues. The CDR3 coding sequence is TGCAGCGTTGGCACGTCCTACGAGCAGTACTTC. Its protein is CSVGTSYEQYF.

About this clonotype: A much larger clone sits a single nucleotide away, making a read error possible. The V call is TRBV30, the J call TRBJ1-2, with D perhaps matching TRBD1 (6 bases). The CDR3 consists of 12 residues. CDR1 is GTSNPN and CDR2 is SVGIG in the germline V gene (reference sequence). CDR3 amino acids: CAWSPRGVGHTF. The DNA of the CDR3 is TGTGCCTGGAGTCCTAGGGGGGTTGGCCACACCTTC.

The chain couples TRBV5-1 to TRBJ1-1, with a weak D call TRBD1 (5 bases). In germline, CDR1 is SGHRS, CDR2 YFSETQ. The CDR3 loop spans 14 amino acids. Trimming removed 0 bases from V and 7 bases from J, with 13 bases in between. The CDR3 DNA follows: TGCGCCAGCAGCTTGGGGAGCTCTGGGGGTGAAGCTTTCTTT. This gives the protein CASSLGSSGGEAFF.

The chain carries TRBV20-1 and TRBJ1-1; perhaps TRBD1 as D (5 bases). The CDR3 sequence is 12 residues long. The V gene lost 8 bases and the J gene lost 7 bases, with 17 bases spanning the gap. Germline V gene sequence: CDR1 DFQATT, CDR2 SNEGSKA (reference sequence). The DNA of the CDR3 is TGCAGTTCCTGGGACCAACGAGGTGAAGCTTTCTTT. The encoded protein is CSSWDQRGEAFF.

This clonotype was detected ten times or more. The chain has TRBV7-8 and TRBJ1-5; TRBD1 might be the D (5 bases). The V gene lost 6 bases and the J gene lost 9 bases, with 21 bases spanning the gap. Germline V gene lookup returns CDR1 SGHVS and CDR2 FQNEAQ. The CDR3 totals 15 residues. CDR3 bases: TGTGCCAGCAGTCTCCGACAGACAATTTTAGGGCCCCAGCATTTT. It codes for CASSLRQTILGPQHF.

This clonotype showed up many times. The V gene is TRBV6-2 or TRBV6-3, the J gene TRBJ2-5, with 9 nucleotides matching TRBD2. After removal of 4 bases from V and 9 bases from J, the junction contained 9 bases not matched to a gene. The CDR3 contains 14 residues. Germline assignment: CDR1 MNHEY and CDR2 SVGEGT. This CDR3 is CASSSIAGVGAQYF. The CDR3, as DNA: TGTGCCAGCAGTTCGATAGCGGGAGTTGGGGCCCAGTACTTC.

This clonotype was seen only a few times. The chain employs TRBV7-8 and TRBJ1-1; 9 nucleotides agree with TRBD1. Germline CDR1 reads SGHVS; CDR2 reads FQNEAQ. This CDR3 is 15 amino acids long. After removal of 6 bases from V and 3 bases from J, the junction contained 8 bases not matched to a gene. In nucleotides, the CDR3 is TGTGCCAGCAGTAAACAGGGGGCCGCGGACACTGAAGCTTTCTTT. It specifies CASSKQGAADTEAFF.

This chain connects TRBV10-2 to TRBJ1-5; weak D call: TRBD1 (5 bases). Trimming took 2 bases from V and 2 from J, leaving 10 bases between them. The germline gives CDR1 WSHSY, CDR2 SAAADI. The CDR3 covers 15 residues. The CDR3 is CASSEEGLGNQPQHF. CDR3 sequence (DNA): TGCGCCAGCAGTGAGGAGGGACTGGGCAATCAGCCCCAGCATTTT.

The chain uses TRBV2 and TRBJ1-5, with 9 bases aligning to TRBD1. This CDR3 has 13 amino acids. The germline gives CDR1 SNHLY, CDR2 FYNNEI. Trimming removed 4 bases from V and 11 bases from J; junction bases left unmatched: 6. CDR3 residues: CASSGDRGWAQHF. The DNA for the CDR3 is TGTGCCAGCAGTGGAGACAGGGGGTGGGCCCAGCATTTT. The full variable domain, in which reference TRBV2 and TRBJ1-5 provide the parts outside the CDR3, is EPEVTQTPSHQVTQMGQEVILRCVPISNHLYFYWYRQILGQKVEFLVSFYNNEISEKSEIFDDQFSVERPDGSNFTLKIRSTKLEDSAMYFCASSGDRGWAQHFGDGTRLSIL.

This clonotype occurred a few times. This chain connects TRBV29-1 to TRBJ2-7, with D possibly being TRBD1 or TRBD2 (5 bases each). Trimming pared 4 bases from V and 1 base from J, leaving 17 bases between. The length of the CDR3 is 15 residues. CDR1 SQVTM and CDR2 ANQGSEA come from the germline V gene. DNA of the CDR3: TGCAGCGTTGTCCCCTCGGGGACCGGGTCCTACGAGCAGTACTTC. This translates into CSVVPSGTGSYEQYF.

The CDR3 region is CASSGVIGEQYF. The DNA for the CDR3 is TGTGCCAGCAGTGGTGTAATTGGGGAGCAGTACTTC. The genes are TRBV16 and TRBJ2-7; no clear D gene. The germline gives CDR1 KGHSY, CDR2 FQNENV. Trimming shortened V by 6 bases and J by 7 bases, and 13 bases separated the two germline ends. The CDR3 runs 12 residues.

The rearrangement joins TRBV5-1 to TRBJ2-5; 10 nucleotides line up with TRBD2. The CDR3 sequence is 15 residues long. V shed 4 bases, J shed 3 bases, and the junction held 6 bases outside the gene matches. The V gene's germline CDR1 is SGHRS and CDR2 YFSETQ. The CDR3 DNA sequence: TGCGCCAGCAGCGCCGTCGGGACTAGCGAAGAGACCCAGTACTTC. This codes for CASSAVGTSEETQYF.

The rearrangement uses TRBV20-1 and TRBJ1-2, with D possibly TRBD1 on 6 matching bases. From germline, CDR1 is DFQATT and CDR2 SNEGSKA (reference sequence). With 0 bases removed from V and 6 bases from J, the gap between germline ends came to 20 bases. CDR3 size: 16 residues. Written as DNA, the CDR3 is TGCAGTGCTAGAGATCCGGAGGGGGTTGTGGCGGATGGCTACACCTTC. As protein: CSARDPEGVVADGYTF.

Remarks on this clonotype: A read error may account for a junction end that differs from germline. The chain recombines TRBV19 with TRBJ2-2; 7 bases align to TRBD1. The germline V gene has CDR1 LNHDA and CDR2 SQIVND (reference sequence). The CDR3 extends over 14 amino acids. The CDR3 loop reads CASSVRGLTGEPFF. CDR3 DNA sequence: TGTGCCAGTAGTGTAAGGGGGCTCACCGGGGAGCCGTTTTTT.

This clonotype has a count of ten or more. The rearrangement links TRBV2 to TRBJ1-2; D ambiguous. Trimming shortened V by 8 bases and J by 4 bases, and 5 bases separated the two germline ends. Germline V gives CDR1 SNHLY, CDR2 FYNNEI. CDR3 size: 10 residues. CDR3 nucleotide sequence: TGTGCCAGCGTAGCCTATGGCTACACCTTC. Translating it yields CASVAYGYTF.

V is TRBV20-1 and J is TRBJ2-2, with D maybe TRBD1 (6 bases). The V gene lost 0 bases and the J gene lost 1 base, with 12 bases spanning the gap. The CDR3 has 16 amino acids. Germline V CDR1 and CDR2: DFQATT, SNEGSKA (reference sequence). CDR3 DNA sequence: TGCAGTGCTAGAGACCCGGGACACTTGAACACCGGGGAGCTGTTTTTT. Protein product: CSARDPGHLNTGELFF.

This clonotype has a count of ten or more. The CDR3 region has the DNA TGTGCCAGCACAAACAGGGGGCGATGGGGTAACCAAGAAGCTTTCTTT. This codes for CASTNRGRWGNQEAFF. V and J are TRBV2 and TRBJ1-1; TRBD1 aligns across 9 bases. The V segment lost 7 bases and the J segment 8 bases; nucleotides outside the gene matches: 17. The germline gives CDR1 SNHLY, CDR2 FYNNEI. This CDR3 region has 16 residues.

This clonotype was detected many times. CDR3 bases: TGCAGTGCGCTCCGTCGGGCTTCCTACGAGCAGTACTTC. Its translation: CSALRRASYEQYF. The rearrangement joins TRBV20-1 to TRBJ2-7; D gene ambiguous. Germline CDR1 and CDR2: DFQATT and SNEGSKA (reference sequence). This CDR3 has 13 amino acids. V was clipped by 6 bases and J by 1 base, with 13 bases between them.

With respect to this clonotype: This may stem from a read error, because a much larger clone lies one nucleotide away. The J gene is TRBJ2-5, the V gene TRBV30; weak D call: TRBD1 (5 bases). The germline CDR1 and CDR2 sequences are GTSNPN and SVGIG (reference sequence). The CDR3 is 11 residues long. V dropped 3 bases and J dropped 4 bases, with 6 bases sitting between them. The DNA of the CDR3 is TGTGCCTGGAGGGGGCGAGAGACCCAGTACTTC. Its protein is CAWRGRETQYF.

V gene TRBV5-4 combines with J gene TRBJ1-6, with 8 positions matching TRBD1. The CDR3 has 15 amino acids. Trimming took 0 bases from V and 10 from J; bases not matched to a gene: 6. Germline CDR1 is SGHNT and CDR2 is YYREEE (reference sequence). CDR3 sequence: CASSLEDRDRSPLHF. The CDR3 coding sequence is TGTGCCAGCAGCTTGGAGGACAGGGATCGGTCACCCCTCCACTTT.

J is TRBJ2-5 and V is TRBV7-9, with TRBD1 as a possible D gene (6 bases). Germline V gives CDR1 SEHNR, CDR2 FQNEAQ (reference sequence). CDR3 length: 13 amino acids. Trimming removed 4 bases at V and 3 bases at J, with 9 bases between. CDR3 loop: CASSWDIKETQYF. For the CDR3, the DNA is TGTGCCAGCAGCTGGGACATCAAAGAGACCCAGTACTTC. Combining the CDR3 with reference TRBV7-9 and TRBJ2-5 gives the whole variable domain DTGVSQNPRHKITKRGQNVTFRCDPISEHNRLYWYRQTLGQGPEFLTYFQNEAQLEKSRLLSDRFSAERPKGSFSTLEIQRTEQGDSAMYLCASSWDIKETQYFGPGTRLLVL.

This clonotype was detected many times. The V and J genes are TRBV7-8 and TRBJ2-7; TRBD1 matches at 9 bases. CDR1 is SGHVS, CDR2 FQNEAQ, per germline. Unmatched junction bases numbered 7, after V lost 1 base and J lost 6 bases. The CDR3 runs 15 residues. CDR3 sequence: CASSLGTGEISEQYF. CDR3 DNA sequence: TGTGCCAGCAGCTTAGGGACAGGGGAGATAAGCGAGCAGTACTTC.

Many counts were recorded for this clonotype. J is TRBJ1-2 and V is TRBV4-2, with 9 positions matching TRBD1. Trimming removed 4 bases from V and 5 bases from J; junction bases left unmatched: 8. Germline-derived CDR1 and CDR2 are LGHNA and YNFKEQ. This CDR3 contains 15 residues. CDR3 bases: TGTGCCAGCAGCCGCCGGACAGGGGAGCTATATGGCTACACCTTC. Its protein is CASSRRTGELYGYTF.

The chain carries TRBV19 and TRBJ2-2, with no clear D. Per the germline V gene, CDR1 is LNHDA and CDR2 is SQIVND (reference sequence). This CDR3 is 13 amino acids long. Trimming left V 2 bases short and J 4 bases short, with 5 bases between. CDR3 protein: CASSIQRTGELFF. The CDR3 bases are TGTGCCAGTAGTATACAGCGCACCGGGGAGCTGTTTTTT.

This clonotype was counted at least ten times. The rearrangement links TRBV5-1 to TRBJ1-2; D not certain. This CDR3 region has 15 residues. V gave up 1 base and J gave up 3 bases, with 13 bases separating them. Germline V lookup: CDR1 SGHRS, CDR2 YFSETQ. The CDR3 loop reads CASSLSIATDYGYTF. In DNA, the CDR3 is TGCGCCAGCAGCTTGTCTATTGCCACAGACTATGGCTACACCTTC.

This clonotype was seen repeatedly, ten times or more. The CDR3 loop is CASSLTWGEGSGTCEAFF. The DNA of the CDR3 is TGTGCCAGCAGTTTAACTTGGGGCGAGGGGTCTGGCACCTGTGAAGCTTTCTTT. The J gene is TRBJ1-1, the V gene TRBV28, with D possibly matching TRBD1 (5 bases). The CDR3 runs to 18 residues. V dropped 2 bases and J dropped 7 bases, with 26 bases sitting between them. Germline V gene lookup returns CDR1 MDHEN and CDR2 SYDVKM.

This clonotype occurred once. This sequence joins TRBV2 and TRBJ1-1, with D uncertain. This CDR3 region has 9 residues. Germline assignment: CDR1 SNHLY and CDR2 FYNNEI. V was shortened by 7 bases and J by 10 bases, with 7 bases between the two germline ends. The CDR3 nucleotides are TGTGCCAGCACCGAGGGAGCTTTCTTT. It is translated as CASTEGAFF.